The clone carrying this T cell receptor beta chain was picked up a small number of times. Its target is not known. Using its own MiXCR run on the PCR reads, TCRdb lists one record per CDR3 protein. Counted here are approximately 17,000 distinct CDR3 sequences, 55% to 65% occurring once; the ten biggest clones make up roughly 1.1%. The data are from a study of vaccination and CD4 T cells after COVID-19. Study-wide context: Six men and four women formed the convalescents, two being Hispanic. Taking of post-vaccine samples occurred a median approximately 72 days after dose two (range 14 to 241). Study findings and constraints: Convalescent patients saw a median approximately 90% of their reactive clones show up only after vaccination. Convalescent patients studied were relatively few, and early post-infection timepoints were absent.

V was shortened by 4 bases and J by 4 bases, with 13 bases between the two germline ends. The CDR3 totals 14 residues. Germline V lookup: CDR1 SEHNR, CDR2 FQNEAQ (reference sequence). Sequenced here: CD4+ T cells from blood, sampled after SARS-CoV-2 vaccination. The rearrangement links TRBV7-9 to TRBJ1-2, with D possibly being TRBD1 (6 bases). The clonotype was recovered from a human donor who had recovered from COVID-19. The CDR3 nucleotides are TGTGCCAGCAGCTCCTACAGGGAGGGCTATGGCTACACCTTC. Its translation: CASSSYREGYGYTF.